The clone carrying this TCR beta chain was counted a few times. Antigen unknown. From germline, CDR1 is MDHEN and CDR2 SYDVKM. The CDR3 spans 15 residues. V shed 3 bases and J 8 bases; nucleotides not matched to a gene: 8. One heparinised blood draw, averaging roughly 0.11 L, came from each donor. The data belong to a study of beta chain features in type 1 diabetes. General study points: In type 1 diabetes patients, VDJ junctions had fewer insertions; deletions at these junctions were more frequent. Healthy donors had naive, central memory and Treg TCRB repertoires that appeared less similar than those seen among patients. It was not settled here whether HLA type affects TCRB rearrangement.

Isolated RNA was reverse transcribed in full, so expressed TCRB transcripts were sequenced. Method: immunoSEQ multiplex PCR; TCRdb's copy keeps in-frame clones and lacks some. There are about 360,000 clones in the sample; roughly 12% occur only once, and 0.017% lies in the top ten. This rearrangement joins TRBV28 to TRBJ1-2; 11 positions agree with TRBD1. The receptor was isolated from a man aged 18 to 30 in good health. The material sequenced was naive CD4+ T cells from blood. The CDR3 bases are TGTGCCAGCAGTTTCACCTCCGGGACAGGGGGAGGCTACACCTTC. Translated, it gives CASSFTSGTGGGYTF.